The 17 T cell receptor beta chains given below trace back to one sample, sequenced in a study of blood T cell repertoires in COVID-19. Assay used: immunoSEQ multiplex PCR; TCRdb lists only in-frame clones, some missing. The data hold approximately 250,000 clones, with over 70% observed a single time. Sequenced: peripheral blood. These receptors all come from a woman aged 70-85 years with COVID-19, enrolled during active disease.

This chain connects TRBV7-2 to TRBJ2-5; D unresolved. V lost 3 bases and J lost 7, with 18 bases in between. The CDR3 has 15 amino acids. Germline V gene sequence: CDR1 SGHTA, CDR2 FQGNSA. This CDR3 is CASSLRGAGEGTQYF. CDR3 nucleotide sequence: TGTGCCAGCAGCTTGCGTGGTGCAGGTGAAGGGACCCAGTACTTC.

To note about this clone: Other nucleotide sequences from this sample produce the same CDR3. The chain joins TRBV6-5 to TRBJ1-3, with a tentative D call TRBD1 (5 bases). The CDR3 is made up of 15 amino acids. V lost 0 bases and J 1 base, leaving 7 bases between the germline ends. The germline CDR1 and CDR2 sequences are MNHEY and SVGAGI. CDR3 nucleotides: TGTGCCAGCAGTTACTCAGCAGGGTCTGGAAACACCATATATTTT. As protein: CASSYSAGSGNTIYF.

As for this clone: This specimen includes other DNA sequences encoding the same CDR3. The chain carries TRBV5-1 and TRBJ2-5; D possibly corresponds to TRBD1 (6 bases). Germline CDR1 is SGHRS and CDR2 is YFSETQ. CDR3 length: 14 residues. Deletions cut 4 bases from V and 1 base from J, with 11 bases between. CDR3 residues: CASSLGQTQETQYF. The CDR3 DNA reads as TGCGCCAGCAGCCTAGGACAGACCCAAGAGACCCAGTACTTC.

The chain uses TRBV19 and TRBJ1-2; the D gene is possibly TRBD1 (6 bases). Germline V gene lookup returns CDR1 LNHDA and CDR2 SQIVND (reference sequence). CDR3 length: 15 residues. The germline V and J ends were trimmed by 3 bases and 9 bases, with 20 bases remaining between them. CDR3 in amino acids: CASSIGSRGARSYTF. The CDR3 DNA follows: TGTGCCAGTAGTATTGGATCACGGGGGGCGCGTAGCTACACCTTC.

This sequence joins TRBV25-1 and TRBJ1-6; the D gene is possibly TRBD1 (5 bases). The germline V and J ends were trimmed by 6 bases and 6 bases, with 9 bases remaining between them. The germline gives CDR1 MGHDK, CDR2 SYGVNS. The CDR3 totals 13 residues. CDR3 coding DNA: TGTGCCAGCAGGGACATATTTAATTCACCCCTCCACTTT. Encoded protein: CASRDIFNSPLHF.

The chain joins TRBV18 to TRBJ2-1; TRBD2 matches at 12 bases. Unmatched junction bases numbered 4, after V lost 3 bases and J lost 4 bases. Germline-derived CDR1 and CDR2 are KGHSH and LQKENI. The CDR3 has 16 residues. CDR3 bases: TGTGCCAGCTCACCTTTGGGACTAGCGGGTTACAATGAGCAGTTCTTC. Translated: CASSPLGLAGYNEQFF.

The V and J genes are TRBV11-3 and TRBJ2-1; 14 bases agree with TRBD2. V gave up 4 bases and J gave up 9 bases; unmatched junction bases: 8. Germline V gives CDR1 SGHNT, CDR2 YENEEA. The CDR3 has 16 residues. The CDR3 DNA follows: TGTGCCAGCAGCTCAAGACTAGCGGGAGGGCTTTTTGAGCAGTTCTTC. Translating it yields CASSSRLAGGLFEQFF.

This chain joins TRBV30 and TRBJ2-3; 15 bases align to TRBD2. Trimming took 2 bases from V and 4 from J; bases not matched to a gene: 10. The CDR3 spans 18 residues. CDR1 GTSNPN and CDR2 SVGIG come from the germline V gene (reference sequence). CDR3 amino acids: CAWSRGTSGRTEADTQYF. The CDR3 DNA reads TGTGCCTGGAGTAGGGGGACTAGCGGGAGGACGGAGGCAGATACGCAGTATTTT.

The rearrangement uses TRBV11-2 and TRBJ1-4; the D gene is possibly TRBD1 (5 bases). Germline CDR1 SGHAT, CDR2 FQNNGV. There are 14 residues in the CDR3. Trimming left V 5 bases short and J 2 bases short, with 9 bases between. This chain's CDR3 is CASSLRQTNEKLFF. CDR3 DNA sequence: TGTGCCAGCAGCCTGAGACAGACTAATGAAAAACTGTTTTTT.

V and J are TRBV19 and TRBJ1-1, with D perhaps matching TRBD1 (5 bases). Germline loops: CDR1 LNHDA, CDR2 SQIVND (reference sequence). The V end lost 7 bases, the J end lost 4 bases, and 16 bases lay between the germline ends. The CDR3 totals 14 residues. The CDR3 DNA reads as TGTGCCAGTACCTGGGGCGTGTCGGGCACTGAAGCTTTCTTT. This translates into CASTWGVSGTEAFF.

This chain joins TRBV28 and TRBJ1-3; the D gene is possibly TRBD1 (6 bases). CDR1 MDHEN and CDR2 SYDVKM come from the germline V gene. The CDR3 is made up of 14 amino acids. Trimming shortened V by 6 bases and J by 0 bases, and 9 bases separated the two germline ends. CDR3 region: CASRKTGSGNTIYF. The CDR3 DNA reads as TGTGCCAGCAGAAAGACAGGCTCTGGAAACACCATATATTTT.

The gene calls are TRBV5-5 and TRBJ2-7; D remains unclear. Looked up from germline, CDR1 is SGHKS and CDR2 is YYEKEE (reference sequence). This CDR3 has 14 amino acids. The V and J ends lost 0 bases and 1 base respectively, with 8 bases between them. DNA of the CDR3: TGTGCCAGCAGCTTGGTTGGCAGGTCCTACGAGCAGTACTTC. Translating it yields CASSLVGRSYEQYF.

The rearrangement joins TRBV11-3 to TRBJ1-2; D may be TRBD1 (5 bases). Germline V CDR1 and CDR2: SGHNT, YENEEA. Trimming stripped 5 bases from V and 2 bases from J, with 12 bases between. CDR3 length: 14 residues. CDR3 loop: CASSPTTVNYGYTF. CDR3 in DNA: TGTGCCAGCAGCCCGACGACAGTAAACTATGGCTACACCTTC.

The chain is built from TRBV30 and TRBJ2-7; 9 nucleotides agree with TRBD1. The CDR3 spans 12 residues. CDR1 and CDR2 from the germline V gene are GTSNPN and SVGIG (reference sequence). V was clipped by 2 bases and J by 6 bases; unmatched bases: 2. This CDR3 is CAWSPQGAEQYF. The CDR3, as DNA: TGTGCCTGGAGTCCACAGGGGGCCGAGCAGTACTTC.

The chain employs TRBV4-1 and TRBJ1-4; D is unresolved. Deletions cut 8 bases from V and 4 bases from J, with 11 bases between. Germline V gene data show CDR1 as MGHRA and CDR2 as YSYEKL. The CDR3 spans 13 residues. The CDR3 reads CASAALYNEKLFF. The CDR3 DNA sequence: TGCGCCAGCGCGGCACTGTATAATGAAAAACTGTTTTTT.

The chain uses TRBV19 and TRBJ2-7; perhaps TRBD2 as D (5 bases). The V gene lost 9 bases and the J gene lost 4 bases, with 19 bases spanning the gap. The CDR3 is 14 residues long. From germline, CDR1 is LNHDA and CDR2 SQIVND (reference sequence). CDR3 amino acids: CARTVWRLWYEQYF. In DNA, the CDR3 is TGTGCCAGGACCGTTTGGAGGCTTTGGTACGAGCAGTACTTC. Full variable domain (missing parts from reference TRBV19 and TRBJ2-7): DGGITQSPKYLFRKEGQNVTLSCEQNLNHDAMYWYRQDPGQGLRLIYYSQIVNDFQKGDIAEGYSVSREKKESFPLTVTSAQKNPTAFYLCARTVWRLWYEQYFGPGTRLTVT.

V gene TRBV9 combines with J gene TRBJ2-1; TRBD1 matches at 9 bases. Trimming cost V 4 bases and J 3 bases; bases outside gene matches: 5. Germline V gives CDR1 SGDLS, CDR2 YYNGEE. The CDR3 length is 15 residues. This CDR3 is CASSSGTGSYNEQFF. The CDR3 DNA is TGTGCCAGCAGCTCCGGGACAGGGAGCTACAATGAGCAGTTCTTC.